This T cell receptor beta chain comes out of a study of Tregs in tolerant kidney transplant recipients. On this clone: This same CDR3 is encoded by further DNA sequences in the sample.

Trimming removed 1 base at V and 0 bases at J, with 7 bases between. This CDR3 region has 14 residues. Germline assignment: CDR1 SGHAT and CDR2 FQNNGV. Assay: immunoSEQ multiplex PCR; the TCRdb copy retains only in-frame clones and omits some. The data hold 200,000 to 300,000 clones, with roughly four fifths observed a single time. The chain recombines TRBV11-2 with TRBJ2-7, with D possibly matching TRBD2 (5 bases). The receptor's source is a human donor in good health. What was sequenced was CD4+ T cells from blood. CDR3 DNA sequence: TGTGCCAGCAGCTTAGCGGGGAGCTCCTACGAGCAGTACTTC. Translation gives CASSLAGSSYEQYF.